A single sample is the source of the 24 T cell receptor beta chains below, sequenced in a study of technical replicates of blood from a few donors. The protocol was immunoSEQ multiplex PCR, while the TCRdb copy is restricted to in-frame clones and leaves out a portion. The profile shows some 94,000 clones, around 96% of them singletons. The sample taken for sequencing was T cells isolated from PBMCs. The source is a human donor in good health.

The V gene is TRBV18, the J gene TRBJ2-5, with D possibly being TRBD1 (5 bases). The germline V and J ends were trimmed by 6 bases and 1 base, with 9 bases remaining between them. Germline CDR1 is KGHSH and CDR2 is LQKENI. The CDR3 spans 13 residues. This CDR3 is CASSLDIQETQYF. CDR3 bases: TGTGCCAGCTCCCTGGACATCCAAGAGACCCAGTACTTC.

This chain uses TRBV29-1 with TRBJ2-2, with D maybe TRBD2 (6 bases). In germline, CDR1 is SQVTM, CDR2 ANQGSEA. CDR3 size: 13 residues. V lost 4 bases to trimming and J lost 6 bases, with 12 bases between them. This CDR3 is CSVGGREAGELFF. The DNA for the CDR3 is TGCAGCGTTGGAGGCAGGGAGGCCGGGGAGCTGTTTTTT.

The rearrangement links TRBV19 to TRBJ1-5; 8 bases are shared with TRBD1. With V trimmed by 10 bases and J by 4 bases, 9 bases remained unmatched. The CDR3 is 14 amino acids. From germline, CDR1 is LNHDA and CDR2 SQIVND (reference sequence). CDR3 in DNA: TGTGCCACCCGACTACAGGGGGAAAATCAGCCCCAGCATTTT. Amino acid sequence: CATRLQGENQPQHF.

The gene calls are TRBV21-1 and TRBJ1-1; TRBD1 reflects the table's D call only, with no check against the DNA. TRBV21-1 corresponds to a pseudogene. The CDR3 is made up of 15 amino acids. This chain's CDR3 is CASSKLDRMNTEAFF. CDR3 bases: TGTGCCAGCAGCAAATTGGACAGGATGAACACTGAAGCTTTCTTT.

This chain joins TRBV28 and TRBJ1-1; D is unresolved. Trimming stripped 6 bases from V and 0 bases from J, with 11 bases between. The length of the CDR3 is 14 residues. The germline V gene has CDR1 MDHEN and CDR2 SYDVKM. The CDR3 nucleotides read TGTGCCAGCAGAGAGTCCCTCATGAACACTGAAGCTTTCTTT. It is translated as CASRESLMNTEAFF.

In its sample, this clone was seen once. The rearrangement links TRBV28 to TRBJ2-3; D is perhaps TRBD1 (7 bases). Trimming took 3 bases from V and 3 from J, leaving 13 bases between them. Germline lookup yields CDR1 MDHEN and CDR2 SYDVKM. This CDR3 contains 15 residues. CDR3 amino acids: CASSFRGAGTDTQYF. CDR3 DNA: TGTGCCAGCAGTTTCAGGGGGGCAGGGACAGATACGCAGTATTTT.

CDR3 protein: CASSALSSTDTQYF. The CDR3 DNA is TGTGCCAGCAGCGCGTTATCGAGCACAGATACGCAGTATTTT. The rearrangement joins TRBV9 to TRBJ2-3; D is ambiguous. Trimming shortened V by 3 bases and J by 0 bases, and 8 bases separated the two germline ends. There are 14 residues in the CDR3. The V gene's germline CDR1 is SGDLS and CDR2 YYNGEE.

CDR3 residues: CASSQDGVRGSYEQYF. The CDR3 DNA is TGCGCCAGCAGCCAAGATGGGGTCAGGGGCTCCTACGAGCAGTACTTC. This rearrangement joins TRBV4-3 to TRBJ2-7; D may be TRBD1 (6 bases). The CDR3 runs 16 residues. Per germline, CDR1 LGHNA and CDR2 YSLEER. V was cut by 0 bases and J by 0 bases, with 12 bases left in between.

The V call is TRBV28, the J call TRBJ1-4, with TRBD1 matching over 7 bases. The J segment lost 2 bases and the V segment lost 7 bases, leaving 4 bases of the junction unmatched. CDR1 and CDR2 (germline): MDHEN, SYDVKM. The CDR3 runs 14 residues. CDR3 residues: CASTIQGTNEKLFF. The CDR3, as DNA: TGTGCCAGCACTATACAGGGGACTAATGAAAAACTGTTTTTT.

This rearrangement joins TRBV10-3 to TRBJ1-5, with D unresolved. This CDR3 has 12 amino acids. Deletions cut 3 bases from V and 7 bases from J, with 7 bases between. Germline CDR1 reads ENHRY; CDR2 reads SYGVKD. In nucleotides, the CDR3 is TGTGCCATCAGTGAAGGACTGCAGCCCCAGCATTTT. Encoded protein: CAISEGLQPQHF.

The rearrangement joins TRBV5-5 to TRBJ1-4; the D gene is possibly TRBD1 (6 bases). This CDR3 is 15 amino acids long. CDR1 is SGHKS and CDR2 is YYEKEE in the germline V gene (reference sequence). Trimming stripped 4 bases from V and 6 bases from J, with 16 bases between. The CDR3 DNA is TGTGCCAGCAGCCCGAGAGGACAGCCCGATGAAAAACTGTTTTTT. This gives the protein CASSPRGQPDEKLFF.

Note on this clone: The limits of the CDR3 on the DNA are not certain, so only TCRdb's listed CDR3 is given. CDR3 residues: CASSKRATGGFGYGTEAFF. The chain links TRBV21-1 to TRBJ1-1; the table's D call, TRBD1, was not checked against the DNA. TRBV21-1 is labeled a pseudogene. The CDR3 has 19 amino acids, counting both end residues.

This clone has only one observation. The V call is TRBV18, the J call TRBJ2-1; maybe TRBD1 (6 bases). The CDR3 is 16 amino acids. Germline V CDR1 and CDR2: KGHSH, LQKENI. V was cut by 3 bases and J by 0 bases, with 12 bases left in between. For the CDR3, the DNA is TGTGCCAGCTCACCTTACAGGGTGAGCTCCTACAATGAGCAGTTCTTC. Translating gives CASSPYRVSSYNEQFF.

The chain employs TRBV30 and TRBJ2-7, with a weak D call TRBD2 (6 bases). This CDR3 comprises 14 residues. The ends were cut back, 3 bases at V and 5 bases at J, with 17 bases in the middle. Germline-derived CDR1 and CDR2 are GTSNPN and SVGIG (reference sequence). The CDR3 sequence: CAWSNSRREDEQYF. The CDR3 nucleotides read TGTGCCTGGAGCAACTCAAGGCGGGAAGACGAGCAGTACTTC. The whole variable domain, remainder taken from reference TRBV30 and TRBJ2-7, is SQTIHQWPATLVQPVGSPLSLECTVEGTSNPNLYWYRQAAGRGLQLLFYSVGIGQISSEVPQNLSASRPQDRQFILSSKKLLLSDSGFYLCAWSNSRREDEQYFGPGTRLTVT.

The genes are TRBV2 and TRBJ1-3; D is ambiguous. V was pared by 4 bases and J by 2 bases, with 9 bases between. Per germline, CDR1 SNHLY and CDR2 FYNNEI. This CDR3 is built from 14 residues. The CDR3 coding sequence is TGTGCCAGCAGTGCCCAGAATCCTGGAAACACCATATATTTT. Translated, it gives CASSAQNPGNTIYF.

The gene calls are TRBV27 and TRBJ2-1, with D perhaps TRBD2 (5 bases). The germline CDR1 and CDR2 sequences are MNHEY and SMNVEV (reference sequence). This CDR3 is 17 amino acids long. V shed 6 bases and J shed 1 base, with 19 bases lying between them. The CDR3 protein is CASSTLEGGPSYNEQFF. The CDR3 region has the DNA TGTGCCAGCAGCACCTTGGAAGGCGGGCCATCCTACAATGAGCAGTTCTTC.

This chain links TRBV11-2 with TRBJ2-3; 12 bases agree with TRBD2. CDR1 and CDR2 (germline): SGHAT, FQNNGV. The CDR3 spans 15 residues. V was pared by 4 bases and J by 6 bases, with 5 bases of the junction left unmatched. CDR3 sequence: CASSYLAGGYDTQYF. The CDR3 DNA follows: TGTGCCAGCAGCTATCTAGCGGGAGGGTACGATACGCAGTATTTT.

The chain recombines TRBV6-1 with TRBJ2-7, with 7 bases aligning to TRBD1. The CDR3 totals 18 residues. CDR1 MNHNS and CDR2 SASEGT come from the germline V gene. Trimming took 2 bases from V and 3 from J; bases not matched to a gene: 16. In nucleotides, the CDR3 is TGTGCCAGCAGTGAAATTATAGGGGGCGGGCTCTACCACTACGAGCAGTACTTC. Translation: CASSEIIGGGLYHYEQYF.

This rearrangement joins TRBV19 to TRBJ1-1; D unresolved. The CDR3 has 13 amino acids. Per germline, CDR1 LNHDA and CDR2 SQIVND (reference sequence). Trimming cost V 7 bases and J 0 bases, with 9 bases left between them. The CDR3 region is CASTNSVNTEAFF. For the CDR3, the DNA is TGTGCCAGTACTAACAGTGTGAACACTGAAGCTTTCTTT.

This clone was recorded only once. The V call is TRBV7-6, the J call TRBJ1-1; D uncertain. Trimming left V 5 bases short and J 1 base short, with 14 bases between. This CDR3 region has 15 residues. The germline V gene has CDR1 SGHVS and CDR2 FNYEAQ. The CDR3 DNA follows: TGTGCCAGCAGCCCAACCGGGAAAGCGAACACTGAAGCTTTCTTT. It specifies CASSPTGKANTEAFF.

This chain connects TRBV30 to TRBJ1-1; D ambiguous. Trimming stripped 7 bases from V and 5 bases from J, with 17 bases between. The CDR3 contains 13 residues. Germline CDR1 reads GTSNPN; CDR2 reads SVGIG (reference sequence). DNA for the CDR3: TGTGCCTTCACAACCGGGGTGGGGACTGAAGCTTTCTTT. It yields the protein CAFTTGVGTEAFF.

The CDR3 nucleotides read TGTGCCTGGAGTGTAACAGGGGCCAGCAATCAGCCCCAGCATTTT. Protein: CAWSVTGASNQPQHF. This rearrangement joins TRBV30 to TRBJ1-5; the match to TRBD1 covers 7 bases. This CDR3 is built from 15 residues. After removal of 0 bases from V and 1 base from J, the junction contained 3 bases not matched to a gene. Germline V gives CDR1 GTSNPN, CDR2 SVGIG (reference sequence). The full variable domain, its missing parts supplied by reference TRBV30 and TRBJ1-5, is SQTIHQWPATLVQPVGSPLSLECTVEGTSNPNLYWYRQAAGRGLQLLFYSVGIGQISSEVPQNLSASRPQDRQFILSSKKLLLSDSGFYLCAWSVTGASNQPQHFGDGTRLSIL.

The chain has TRBV27 and TRBJ2-1; a possible D gene is TRBD2 (6 bases). The CDR3 length is 14 residues. V gave up 2 bases and J gave up 8 bases, with 13 bases separating them. From germline, CDR1 is MNHEY and CDR2 SMNVEV (reference sequence). DNA for the CDR3: TGTGCCAGCAGTTTAGGGGGGAGAGGGTATGAGCAGTTCTTC. Amino acid sequence: CASSLGGRGYEQFF.

This clone occurred a few times. The rearrangement joins TRBV7-3 to TRBJ1-1; D remains unclear. The germline V gene encodes CDR1 SGHTA and CDR2 FQGTGA. The CDR3 is made up of 13 amino acids. V gave up 5 bases and J gave up 7 bases, with 14 bases separating them. This CDR3 reads CASSLDLGLEAFF. For the CDR3, the DNA is TGTGCCAGCAGCCTTGATCTAGGCCTTGAAGCTTTCTTT.